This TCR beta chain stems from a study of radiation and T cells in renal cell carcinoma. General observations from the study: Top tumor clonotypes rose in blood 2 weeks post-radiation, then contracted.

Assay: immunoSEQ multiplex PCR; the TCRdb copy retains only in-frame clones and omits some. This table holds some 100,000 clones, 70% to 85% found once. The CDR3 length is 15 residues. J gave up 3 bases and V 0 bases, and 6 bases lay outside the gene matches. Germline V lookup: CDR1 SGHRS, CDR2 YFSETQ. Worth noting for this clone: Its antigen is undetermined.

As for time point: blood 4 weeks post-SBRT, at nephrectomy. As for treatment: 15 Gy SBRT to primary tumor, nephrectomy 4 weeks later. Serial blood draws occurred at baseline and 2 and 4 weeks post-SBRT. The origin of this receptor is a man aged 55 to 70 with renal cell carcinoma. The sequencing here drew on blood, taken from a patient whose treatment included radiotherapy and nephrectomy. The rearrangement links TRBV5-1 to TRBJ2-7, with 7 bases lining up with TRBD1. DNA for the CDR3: TGCGCCAGCAGCTTGGAAAAGGGGGCGGGCTACGAGCAGTACTTC. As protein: CASSLEKGAGYEQYF. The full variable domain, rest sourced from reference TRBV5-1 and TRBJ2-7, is KAGVTQTPRYLIKTRGQQVTLSCSPISGHRSVSWYQQTPGQGLQFLFEYFSETQRNKGNFPGRFSGRQFSNSRSEMNVSTLELGDSALYLCASSLEKGAGYEQYFGPGTRLTVT.